The 20 T cell receptor beta chains presented below share a single source sample, sequenced in a study of shared clonotypes between healthy human individuals. Naive CD8 cells, CD45RO-negative and positively selected for CCR7, excluded terminally differentiated effector memory CD45RA+ cells. The assay was immunoSEQ multiplex PCR, and TCRdb's table has in-frame clones only and misses some. The sample holds some 1,900,000 clones, approximately 95% seen once. The source material was naive CD8+ T cells sorted from blood. Receptor source: a man between 18 and 29 years old in good health.

The rearrangement joins TRBV6-6 to TRBJ2-1; tentative D call: TRBD2 (5 bases). CDR3 size: 14 residues. Looked up from germline, CDR1 is MNHNY and CDR2 is SVGAGI (reference sequence). Between the trimmed V and J ends, which lost 4 bases and 2 bases, there was a span of 9 bases. Here the CDR3 reads CASSFSGTYNEQFF. The CDR3 nucleotides read TGTGCCAGCAGTTTTTCGGGAACCTACAATGAGCAGTTCTTC.

The chain has TRBV19 and TRBJ2-1; 9 bases are a match to TRBD2. Germline CDR1 and CDR2: LNHDA and SQIVND (reference sequence). The CDR3 contains 17 residues. With 7 bases clipped from V and 5 bases from J, the junction kept 15 bases outside the gene matches. CDR3 loop: CASTPDWVAGENNEQFF. In DNA form, the CDR3 reads TGTGCCAGTACCCCCGATTGGGTAGCGGGGGAGAACAATGAGCAGTTCTTC.

J is TRBJ2-7 and V is TRBV29-1, with D perhaps given as TRBD1 or TRBD2 (5 bases each). V lost 4 bases, J lost 4 bases, and 17 bases lay in between. The CDR3 runs to 14 residues. Germline CDR1 and CDR2: SQVTM and ANQGSEA. CDR3 protein: CSVGSTGLGYEQYF. The CDR3 DNA reads TGCAGCGTTGGATCAACGGGGCTAGGTTACGAGCAGTACTTC.

The J gene is TRBJ2-3, the V gene TRBV11-2, with D perhaps being TRBD1 or TRBD2 (7 bases each). Germline assignment: CDR1 SGHAT and CDR2 FQNNGV. There are 15 residues in the CDR3. The V and J ends lost 0 bases and 5 bases respectively, with 12 bases between them. The CDR3, as DNA: TGTGCCAGCAGCTTAGATGCAGGGGGGGTAGATACGCAGTATTTT. Amino acid sequence: CASSLDAGGVDTQYF.

The chain links TRBV30 to TRBJ2-1; D possibly corresponds to TRBD2 (6 bases). The V end was cut by 0 bases, the J end by 13 bases, with 16 bases between. The length of the CDR3 is 13 residues. Germline assignment: CDR1 GTSNPN and CDR2 SVGIG (reference sequence). CDR3 residues: CAWSVQGGVEQFF. CDR3 DNA sequence: TGTGCCTGGAGTGTTCAGGGCGGGGTTGAACAGTTCTTC.

The CDR3 loop is CASSGGRYEQYF. In DNA form, the CDR3 reads TGTGCCAGTAGTGGGGGGCGATACGAGCAGTACTTC. The rearrangement uses TRBV19 and TRBJ2-7; the D call may be TRBD1 or TRBD2 (6 bases each). Germline CDR1 and CDR2: LNHDA and SQIVND (reference sequence). Trimming removed 5 bases at V and 4 bases at J, with 9 bases between. The CDR3 totals 12 residues.

This chain links TRBV5-4 with TRBJ1-3, with TRBD1 matching 7 bases. J was trimmed by 2 bases and V by 5 bases; bases with no gene match: 7. Germline lookup yields CDR1 SGHNT and CDR2 YYREEE (reference sequence). The CDR3 runs 15 residues. The CDR3 is CASSPTGSPGNTIYF. The CDR3 nucleotides read TGTGCCAGCAGTCCGACAGGGAGCCCTGGAAACACCATATATTTT.

The chain has TRBV13 and TRBJ2-3; 12 nucleotides agree with TRBD2. Germline loops: CDR1 PRHDT, CDR2 FYEKMQ (reference sequence). The J segment lost 2 bases and the V segment lost 5 bases, leaving 5 bases of the junction unmatched. There are 16 residues in the CDR3. The CDR3 bases are TGTGCCAGCAGCCAAGGACTAGCGGGGCCCACAGATACGCAGTATTTT. The encoded protein is CASSQGLAGPTDTQYF.

The rearrangement uses TRBV11-2 and TRBJ2-3, with 9 bases matching TRBD2. Unmatched junction bases numbered 8, after V lost 5 bases and J lost 5 bases. CDR3 length: 15 amino acids. Germline CDR1 SGHAT, CDR2 FQNNGV. CDR3 region: CASSPSGGLKDTQYF. DNA of the CDR3: TGTGCCAGCAGCCCGAGCGGGGGGCTCAAAGATACGCAGTATTTT.

CDR3: CASTPAGEGREEQFF. CDR3 coding DNA: TGTGCCAGCACCCCTGCCGGAGAGGGGAGGGAGGAGCAGTTCTTC. The chain recombines TRBV9 with TRBJ2-1, with 7 bases that match TRBD2. The CDR3 covers 15 residues. V dropped 6 bases and J dropped 10; count of bases not matched to a gene: 16. Germline assignment: CDR1 SGDLS and CDR2 YYNGEE.

The chain uses TRBV27 and TRBJ2-5, with D unclear. The germline V gene has CDR1 MNHEY and CDR2 SMNVEV (reference sequence). The CDR3 has 13 amino acids. The ends were cut back, 3 bases at V and 1 base at J, with 6 bases in the middle. This CDR3 reads CASSFGFQETQYF. The CDR3 DNA follows: TGTGCCAGCAGTTTCGGCTTCCAAGAGACCCAGTACTTC.

As concerns this clone: Within the sample, other DNA sequences also encode this same CDR3. The V call is TRBV7-9, the J call TRBJ1-2; TRBD1 matches 10 bases. The CDR3 has 13 amino acids. The germline V gene has CDR1 SEHNR and CDR2 FQNEAQ (reference sequence). With V trimmed by 3 bases and J by 8 bases, 3 bases remained unmatched. The CDR3 region has the DNA TGTGCCAGCAGCTTGACAGGGGGCGACGGCTACACCTTC. Amino acid sequence: CASSLTGGDGYTF.

V is TRBV11-2 and J is TRBJ1-3; TRBD1 might be the D (6 bases). The CDR3 is made up of 14 amino acids. Germline V CDR1 and CDR2: SGHAT, FQNNGV. Trimming removed 5 bases at V and 9 bases at J, with 17 bases between. This CDR3 is CASSPGANLGTIYF. CDR3 sequence (DNA): TGTGCCAGCAGCCCGGGGGCCAACCTCGGCACCATATATTTT.

V and J are TRBV28 and TRBJ2-7; D perhaps matches TRBD2 (6 bases). The germline CDR1 and CDR2 sequences are MDHEN and SYDVKM. This CDR3 comprises 12 residues. V was shortened by 5 bases and J by 6 bases, with 11 bases between the two germline ends. The CDR3 region has the DNA TGTGCCAGCAGTCAGGGAGGTTTCGAGCAGTACTTC. It translates to CASSQGGFEQYF. Drawing the rest from reference TRBV28 and TRBJ2-7, the complete variable domain is DVKVTQSSRYLVKRTGEKVFLECVQDMDHENMFWYRQDPGLGLRLIYFSYDVKMKEKGDIPEGYSVSREKKERFSLILESASTNQTSMYLCASSQGGFEQYFGPGTRLTVT.

V gene TRBV4-3 combines with J gene TRBJ2-1; 9 bases are shared with TRBD2. From germline, CDR1 is LGHNA and CDR2 YSLEER. The junction had 8 bases not matched to a gene; V was cut back by 0 bases and J by 8 bases. The CDR3 is 16 amino acids. The chain's CDR3 is CASSQDSAGGPYEQFF. The DNA for the CDR3 is TGCGCCAGCAGCCAAGATTCGGCGGGAGGGCCCTATGAGCAGTTCTTC.

The gene calls are TRBV7-6 and TRBJ1-2; TRBD1 is a possible D gene (6 bases). Looked up from germline, CDR1 is SGHVS and CDR2 is FNYEAQ. The CDR3 is made up of 16 amino acids. Trimming pared 1 base from V and 3 bases from J, leaving 15 bases between. The CDR3 bases are TGTGCCAGCAGCTTAGACTCCGGACAGCTCTACTATGGCTACACCTTC. Encoded protein: CASSLDSGQLYYGYTF.

This rearrangement joins TRBV7-8 to TRBJ2-7, with 9 bases fitting TRBD1. CDR1 is SGHVS and CDR2 is FQNEAQ in the germline V gene. V lost 3 bases to trimming and J lost 6 bases; unmatched junction nucleotides: 12. The CDR3 is made up of 16 amino acids. CDR3: CASSFLTGGGSIEQYF. CDR3 DNA: TGTGCCAGCAGCTTCCTCACAGGGGGCGGTTCGATCGAGCAGTACTTC.

This clone is a singleton in its sample. The chain joins TRBV7-8 to TRBJ2-7; D might be TRBD2 (5 bases). The germline V and J ends were trimmed by 0 bases and 5 bases, with 11 bases remaining between them. The CDR3 spans 14 residues. Germline V gives CDR1 SGHVS, CDR2 FQNEAQ. The CDR3, as DNA: TGTGCCAGCAGCTTAGCTTCCGGACTGGACGAGCAGTACTTC. Translation: CASSLASGLDEQYF.

Comments on this clone: Within the sample, other DNA sequences also encode this same CDR3. This chain links TRBV6-1 with TRBJ2-7; possibly TRBD1 for D (5 bases). The CDR3 has 11 amino acids. V was shortened by 3 bases and J by 6 bases, with 6 bases between the two germline ends. CDR1 is MNHNS, CDR2 SASEGT, per germline. CDR3 protein: CASSDRGEQYF. Here the CDR3 DNA reads TGTGCCAGCAGTGATAGGGGCGAGCAGTACTTC.

This clone was recorded only once. The chain has TRBV27 and TRBJ1-1, with TRBD1 matching over 9 bases. Looked up from germline, CDR1 is MNHEY and CDR2 is SMNVEV (reference sequence). This CDR3 has 16 residues. V lost 3 bases and J lost 4; bases outside the gene matches: 9. CDR3 sequence: CASSLYGTGWVTEAFF. Here the CDR3 DNA reads TGTGCCAGCAGTTTGTACGGGACAGGGTGGGTCACTGAAGCTTTCTTT.